The TCR beta chain under discussion was sequenced for a study of blood T cells in healthy people across ages. The study, taken as a whole, reports: Measured against age, TCR beta diversity per million T cells decreased in a roughly linear manner.

A J-beta primer mix and a sample-barcoded 5' primer were used in a second PCR of roughly 6 to 12 cycles. Each CDR3 protein is one row after TCRdb ran MiXCR on the 5' RACE reads. This sample carries over 1,500,000 distinct CDR3 sequences, approximately 39% of them seen once, and the ten largest clones take roughly 23%. With respect to this clonotype: What it recognizes is unknown. The junction departs from germline at one end; a sequencing error may be responsible.

This TCR was recovered from a human donor in good health. Material: blood.

The CDR3 here is CSAGRTGPNGEKRFF. Here the CDR3 DNA reads TGCAGTGCTGGAAGGACAGGGCCCAATGGCGAAAAACGGTTTTTT. This chain links TRBV20-1 with TRBJ1-4, with 8 bases that match TRBD1. The CDR3 loop spans 15 amino acids. CDR1 is DFQATT, CDR2 SNEGSKA, per germline (reference sequence).